This T cell receptor beta chain derives from a study of post-analysis software for immune sequencing data. Findings and caveats of the study: The study found significantly lower normalized Chao1 diversity in multiple sclerosis patients than in controls. Five TRBV segments, including TRBV5-6, TRBV5-1 and TRBV20-1, were more frequent in patients than controls.

J lost 4 bases, V lost 10 bases, and 7 bases had no gene match. Germline V gives CDR1 ENHRY, CDR2 SYGVKD. The CDR3 runs to 14 residues. This clonotype was picked up a small number of times. Its specificity is unknown. The TCR beta cDNA libraries carried unique molecular identifiers. TCRdb passed the PCR reads through MiXCR, listing each CDR3 protein once. The data hold 650,000 to 850,000 distinct CDR3 sequences, with under 60% observed a single time. This TCR came from a girl aged 5 to 17 with multiple sclerosis. The chain links TRBV10-3 to TRBJ2-1; 10 bases line up with TRBD2. Sequences were obtained from blood. As DNA, the CDR3 is TGTGCCACCAGGACTAGCGGAGCGTACAATGAGCAGTTCTTC. It encodes CATRTSGAYNEQFF.